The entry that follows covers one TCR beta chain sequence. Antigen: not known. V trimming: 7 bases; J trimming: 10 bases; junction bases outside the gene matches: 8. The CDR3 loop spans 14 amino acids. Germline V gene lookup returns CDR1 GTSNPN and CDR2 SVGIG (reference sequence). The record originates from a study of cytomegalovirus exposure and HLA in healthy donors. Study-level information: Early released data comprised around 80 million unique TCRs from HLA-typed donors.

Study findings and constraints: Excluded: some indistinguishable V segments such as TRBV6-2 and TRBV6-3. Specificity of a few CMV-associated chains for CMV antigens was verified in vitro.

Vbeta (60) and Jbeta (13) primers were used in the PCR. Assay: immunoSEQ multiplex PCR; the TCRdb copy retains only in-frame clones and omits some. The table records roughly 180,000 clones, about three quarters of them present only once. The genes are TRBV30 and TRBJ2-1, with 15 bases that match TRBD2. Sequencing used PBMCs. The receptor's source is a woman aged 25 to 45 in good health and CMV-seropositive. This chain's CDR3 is CAFRGLAGGEEQFF. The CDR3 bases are TGTGCCTTCCGGGGACTAGCGGGAGGAGAGGAGCAGTTCTTC.